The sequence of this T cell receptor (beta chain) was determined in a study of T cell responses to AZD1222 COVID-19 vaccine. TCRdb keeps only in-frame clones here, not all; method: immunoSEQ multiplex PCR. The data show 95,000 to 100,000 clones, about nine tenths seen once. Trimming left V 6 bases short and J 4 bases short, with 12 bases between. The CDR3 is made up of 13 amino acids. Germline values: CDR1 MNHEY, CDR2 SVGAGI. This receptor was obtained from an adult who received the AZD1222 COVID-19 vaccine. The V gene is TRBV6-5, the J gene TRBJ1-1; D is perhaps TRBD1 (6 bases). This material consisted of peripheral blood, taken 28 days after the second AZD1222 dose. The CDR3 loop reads CASRATGSTEAFF. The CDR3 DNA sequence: TGTGCCAGCAGGGCTACAGGGTCCACTGAAGCTTTCTTT.